The clone carrying this T cell receptor beta chain was counted ten times or more. In the study's own analysis: From reference gene primer amplification, estimates of nucleated cell counts were derived. Here immunoSEQ multiplex PCR was the method, and the copy in TCRdb shows in-frame clones only, minus some. V and J calls plus clone size are reproduced from that table; the DNA served to infer D and trimming. Of 300,000 to 350,000 clones listed, about nine tenths are singletons. Trimming cost V 4 bases and J 3 bases; bases outside gene matches: 8. Germline CDR1 and CDR2: SGHTA and FQGNSA. This CDR3 has 16 residues. This entry comes from a study of blood T cell repertoires in COVID-19. Across the study: Specimens from acute and convalescent COVID-19 originated in the United States, Italy and Spain. T cells, B-cell-depleted T cells, or PBMCs provided the cDNA or gDNA that served as material.

Sequenced material: peripheral blood. The chain has TRBV7-2 and TRBJ2-7; TRBD1 matches at 11 bases. The TCR was taken from a man aged 18 to 30 with active or convalescent COVID-19. The CDR3 loop reads CASSSRTGTGGYEQYF. The DNA of the CDR3 is TGTGCCAGCAGCTCCAGGACCGGGACAGGGGGCTACGAGCAGTACTTC. Full variable domain (remainder filled in from reference TRBV7-2 and TRBJ2-7): GAGVSQSPSNKVTEKGKDVELRCDPISGHTALYWYRQSLGQGLEFLIYFQGNSAPDKSGLPSDRFSAERTGGSVSTLTIQRTQQEDSAVYLCASSSRTGTGGYEQYFGPGTRLTVT.